The 3 T cell receptor beta chains below were found in one sample sequenced in a study of blood T cell repertoires in COVID-19. Generated by immunoSEQ multiplex PCR, the TCRdb table keeps only in-frame clones and is missing some. Here the sample spans over 95,000 clones, 81% being singletons. The sample comprised peripheral blood. All receptors come from a human donor in a cohort sampled during active COVID-19.

V gene TRBV6-2 or TRBV6-3 combines with J gene TRBJ1-1; possibly TRBD1 for D (6 bases). CDR1 is MNHEY and CDR2 is SVGEGT in the germline V gene. The CDR3 extends over 13 amino acids. The V end lost 6 bases, the J end lost 1 base, and 9 bases lay between the germline ends. The chain's CDR3 is CASSKQGNTEAFF. The CDR3 coding sequence is TGTGCCAGCAGCAAACAGGGGAACACTGAAGCTTTCTTT.

This clone was detected a few times. This chain joins TRBV7-9 and TRBJ2-7, with unresolved D. The length of the CDR3 is 12 residues. From germline, CDR1 is SEHNR and CDR2 FQNEAQ (reference sequence). V shed 5 bases and J shed 4 bases, with 9 bases lying between them. In DNA form, the CDR3 reads TGTGCCAGCAGCCGAGACACTTACGAGCAGTACTTC. Amino acid sequence: CASSRDTYEQYF. The full variable domain, completed using reference TRBV7-9 and TRBJ2-7, is DTGVSQNPRHKITKRGQNVTFRCDPISEHNRLYWYRQTLGQGPEFLTYFQNEAQLEKSRLLSDRFSAERPKGSFSTLEIQRTEQGDSAMYLCASSRDTYEQYFGPGTRLTVT.

The count of this clone is one. V gene TRBV3-1 (or the pseudogene TRBV3-2) combines with J gene TRBJ1-5; a possible D gene is TRBD1 (6 bases). Per the germline V gene, CDR1 is LGHDT and CDR2 is YNNKEL (reference sequence). This CDR3 is 17 amino acids long. The V end lost 1 base, the J end lost 11 bases, and 24 bases lay between the germline ends. Written as DNA, the CDR3 is TGTGCCAGCAGCCAAGCGGCTGAGACAGGCGTACTACGGTCCCAGCATTTT. Translation: CASSQAAETGVLRSQHF.